These 32 T cell receptor beta chains were sequenced from one sample in a study of T cell repertoires in aging, cancer and after chemotherapy. Amplification of TCR beta used genomic DNA extracted from peripheral blood. Rearranged V-D-J TRB sequences were amplified with a mixed TRB-A/B primer pool. TCRdb re-analysed the multiplex PCR reads in MiXCR, keeping a single row per CDR3 protein. The top ten clones hold 6.6% of a sample with about 13,000 distinct CDR3 sequences, 35% to 45% of them seen once. The material sequenced was blood. These receptors were collected from a human donor in good health. The donor label of this sample is uncertain.

V gene TRBV6-6 combines with J gene TRBJ2-1, with 10 positions matching TRBD1. Germline CDR1 is MNHNY and CDR2 is SVGAGI (reference sequence). Trimming cost V 11 bases and J 3 bases; bases outside gene matches: 10. The CDR3 consists of 15 residues. CDR3 bases: TGTGCCGCATGCCGGGACAGGGGTTTCTACAATGAGCAGTTCTTC. Its protein is CAACRDRGFYNEQFF.

This clonotype was picked up a small number of times. This chain's CDR3 is CASSYQGDGADTQYF. The CDR3 bases are TGTGCCAGCAGTTACCAGGGCGACGGAGCAGATACGCAGTATTTT. The rearrangement joins TRBV6-5 to TRBJ2-3; a possible D gene is TRBD1 (5 bases). V was pared by 2 bases and J by 4 bases, with 13 bases between. The length of the CDR3 is 15 residues. CDR1 is MNHEY, CDR2 SVGAGI, per germline.

This clonotype was detected only a few times. This sequence joins TRBV19 and TRBJ1-1, with D hard to call. Germline V gene lookup returns CDR1 LNHDA and CDR2 SQIVND (reference sequence). The CDR3 is 13 amino acids. V was shortened by 1 base and J by 0 bases, with 3 bases between the two germline ends. In DNA form, the CDR3 reads TGTGCCAGTAGTATAGGTATGAACACTGAAGCTTTCTTT. This translates into CASSIGMNTEAFF.

The chain is built from TRBV11-3 and TRBJ2-7; D might be TRBD1 or TRBD2, each matching 5 bases. The germline V gene has CDR1 SGHNT and CDR2 YENEEA. The V end was cut by 5 bases, the J end by 1 base, with 12 bases between. The CDR3 contains 14 residues. The DNA for the CDR3 is TGTGCCAGCAGCCCAGGGACCAGATCCTACGAGCAGTACTTC. It translates to CASSPGTRSYEQYF. The variable domain in full, with the rest retrieved from reference TRBV11-3 and TRBJ2-7, is EAGVVQSPRYKIIEKKQPVAFWCNPISGHNTLYWYLQNLGQGPELLIRYENEEAVDDSQLPKDRFSAERLKGVDSTLKIQPAELGDSAVYLCASSPGTRSYEQYFGPGTRLTVT.

By share of the sample, this clonotype is medium-sized. The genes are TRBV29-1 and TRBJ2-1; the D is unclear. Trimming left V 4 bases short and J 1 base short, with 11 bases between. This CDR3 contains 14 residues. Germline values: CDR1 SQVTM, CDR2 ANQGSEA. The CDR3 coding sequence is TGCAGCGTTGCCTCTGGGAATTCCTACAATGAGCAGTTCTTC. This translates into CSVASGNSYNEQFF.

This clonotype was recorded a few times. This chain joins TRBV6-5 and TRBJ2-1, with D perhaps matching TRBD1 or TRBD2 (5 bases each). With 1 base removed from V and 5 bases from J, the gap between germline ends came to 18 bases. The CDR3 covers 17 residues. CDR1 is MNHEY and CDR2 is SVGAGI in the germline V gene. CDR3 in amino acids: CASSYFRSRDVDNEQFF. The DNA of the CDR3 is TGTGCCAGCAGTTACTTCCGGTCCAGGGACGTGGACAATGAGCAGTTCTTC.

This clonotype was observed a handful of times. The chain combines TRBV24-1 with TRBJ2-3, with 9 bases identical to TRBD1. CDR1 is KGHDR, CDR2 SFDVKD, per germline. The CDR3 is 15 residues long. In nucleotides, the CDR3 is TGTGCAACAGGGGGCGTGAGGATCGTTGCAGATACGCAGTATTTT. It codes for CATGGVRIVADTQYF.

V usage is TRBV6-2 or TRBV6-3 and J usage is TRBJ2-7, with 7 bases aligning to TRBD1. The CDR3 runs 13 residues. Germline V gene data show CDR1 as MNHEY and CDR2 as SVGEGT. V trimming: 7 bases; J trimming: 6 bases; junction bases outside the gene matches: 9. The CDR3 spells CASTTGTETEQYF. The DNA of the CDR3 is TGTGCCAGCACCACCGGGACAGAGACCGAGCAGTACTTC.

This clonotype was seen once. V gene TRBV6-5 combines with J gene TRBJ2-1; D is possibly TRBD1 (6 bases). Deletions cut 5 bases from V and 5 bases from J, with 10 bases between. Germline CDR1 and CDR2: MNHEY and SVGAGI. The CDR3 is made up of 13 amino acids. As DNA, the CDR3 is TGTGCCAGCAGTGAACGGGACAACAATGAGCAGTTCTTC. This encodes CASSERDNNEQFF.

This chain joins TRBV19 and TRBJ2-7; 9 nucleotides align to TRBD1. The CDR3 length is 15 residues. V was pared by 6 bases and J by 0 bases, with 6 bases of the junction left unmatched. Germline V gives CDR1 LNHDA, CDR2 SQIVND (reference sequence). The CDR3 protein is CASRIRDRASYEQYF. CDR3 nucleotides: TGTGCCAGTAGAATCCGGGACAGGGCCTCCTACGAGCAGTACTTC.

This chain joins TRBV29-1 and TRBJ2-2; 12 bases align to TRBD1. The junction had 7 bases not matched to a gene; V was cut back by 4 bases and J by 4 bases. The CDR3 runs to 16 residues. The germline V gene encodes CDR1 SQVTM and CDR2 ANQGSEA. DNA for the CDR3: TGCAGCGTTGGAGGGACAGGGGGCGCCGGCACCGGGGAGCTGTTTTTT. This encodes CSVGGTGGAGTGELFF.

This clonotype was counted only a few times. This chain uses TRBV6-1 with TRBJ2-3, with D maybe TRBD2 (6 bases). This CDR3 spans 16 amino acids. Per germline, CDR1 MNHNS and CDR2 SASEGT. V shed 2 bases and J shed 0 bases, with 12 bases lying between them. The CDR3 DNA reads as TGTGCCAGCAGTGAACGTGGCGGGGTAAGCACAGATACGCAGTATTTT. It codes for CASSERGGVSTDTQYF.

The chain carries TRBV6-5 and TRBJ1-1; D remains unclear. Trimming removed 5 bases from V and 3 bases from J, with 10 bases in between. The CDR3 runs to 13 residues. Germline V lookup: CDR1 MNHEY, CDR2 SVGAGI. This CDR3 is CASSNRVDTEAFF. The CDR3 DNA sequence: TGTGCCAGCAGTAATAGGGTGGACACTGAAGCTTTCTTT.

The CDR3 bases are TGTGCCAGTAGTCAGGACGCGGTTACTGAAGCTTTCTTT. This encodes CASSQDAVTEAFF. The genes are TRBV19 and TRBJ1-1; D is unresolved. Germline lookup yields CDR1 LNHDA and CDR2 SQIVND (reference sequence). Trimming took 5 bases from V and 5 from J, leaving 12 bases between them. The CDR3 consists of 13 residues.

For the CDR3, the DNA is TGTGCCAGTAGTATTACAGCGGGAGGTGTGGAGACCCAGTACTTC. The encoded protein is CASSITAGGVETQYF. The chain joins TRBV19 to TRBJ2-5, with 9 bases matching TRBD2. The CDR3 consists of 15 residues. CDR1 and CDR2 (germline): LNHDA, SQIVND (reference sequence). The trim removed 3 bases at V and 5 bases at J, leaving 7 bases unmatched.

This clonotype has a handful of counts. V usage is TRBV15 and J usage is TRBJ2-3; D may be TRBD2 (5 bases). Trimming cost V 1 base and J 6 bases, with 11 bases left between them. Per germline, CDR1 LNHNV and CDR2 YYDKDF (reference sequence). This CDR3 contains 14 residues. The DNA for the CDR3 is TGTGCCACCAGCAGAGTGGAGAGGGCGGATACGCAGTATTTT. Its protein product is CATSRVERADTQYF.

This clonotype has only a few counts. V gene TRBV7-6 combines with J gene TRBJ2-5, with D possibly TRBD2 on 5 matching bases. The CDR3 contains 14 residues. Per germline, CDR1 SGHVS and CDR2 FNYEAQ. V was cut by 1 base and J by 5 bases, with 11 bases left in between. CDR3 nucleotide sequence: TGTGCCAGCAGCTTAGGACTAAGGACGGAGACCCAGTACTTC. Amino acid sequence: CASSLGLRTETQYF. Using reference TRBV7-6 and TRBJ2-5 for the parts outside the CDR3, the full variable domain is GAGVSQSPRYKVTKRGQDVALRCDPISGHVSLYWYRQALGQGPEFLTYFNYEAQQDKSGLPNDRFSAERPEGSISTLTIQRTEQRDSAMYRCASSLGLRTETQYFGPGTRLLVL.

CDR3 sequence (DNA): TGTGCCAGTAGTATCGGGATTTCAGCGGGGGGGGGCCCAGAGACCCAGTACTTC. As protein: CASSIGISAGGGPETQYF. J is TRBJ2-5 and V is TRBV19, with TRBD2 matching 10 bases. CDR1 and CDR2 from the germline V gene are LNHDA and SQIVND (reference sequence). J lost 4 bases, V lost 3 bases, and 14 bases had no gene match. This CDR3 has 18 amino acids.

Sample share makes this clonotype medium-sized. The J gene is TRBJ1-2, the V gene TRBV11-3; 8 positions match TRBD1. V lost 10 bases and J lost 6; bases outside the gene matches: 13. The germline CDR1 and CDR2 sequences are SGHNT and YENEEA. CDR3 length: 14 amino acids. The CDR3 DNA sequence: TGTGCCACGGACAGGGAGCCCCCGGGGAATGGCTACACCTTC. This sequence encodes CATDREPPGNGYTF.

This clonotype qualifies as medium-sized (0.01 to 0.1%). The chain has TRBV19 and TRBJ1-4; weak D call: TRBD1 (6 bases). CDR3 length: 17 amino acids. Germline CDR1 LNHDA, CDR2 SQIVND (reference sequence). V was pared by 3 bases and J by 6 bases, with 20 bases between. This CDR3 is CASSIQRRGTRDEKLFF. The CDR3 DNA reads as TGTGCCAGTAGTATCCAACGGAGGGGGACCCGTGATGAAAAACTGTTTTTT.

The chain links TRBV18 to TRBJ2-1, with D possibly being TRBD2 (5 bases). This CDR3 contains 16 residues. Germline V gene data show CDR1 as KGHSH and CDR2 as LQKENI. V gave up 2 bases and J gave up 5 bases, with 16 bases separating them. The CDR3 protein is CASSPNSAILHNEQFF. Written as DNA, the CDR3 is TGTGCCAGCTCACCAAATAGCGCCATCCTCCACAATGAGCAGTTCTTC.

This clonotype came up a few times. V and J are TRBV7-9 and TRBJ2-7; no firm D call. The CDR3 consists of 12 residues. Germline lookup yields CDR1 SEHNR and CDR2 FQNEAQ (reference sequence). Trimming shortened V by 8 bases and J by 0 bases, and 8 bases separated the two germline ends. For the CDR3, the DNA is TGTGCCAGCGGAACTCTCTCCTACGAGCAGTACTTC. It translates to CASGTLSYEQYF.

The chain uses TRBV6-5 and TRBJ2-5, with 16 bases identical to TRBD2. Germline lookup yields CDR1 MNHEY and CDR2 SVGAGI. The length of the CDR3 is 18 residues. J gave up 6 bases and V 4 bases, and 11 bases lay outside the gene matches. The DNA of the CDR3 is TGTGCCAGCAGTTTCTCGTCCCCGGGACTAGCGGGGGGGAAGACCCAGTACTTC. It translates to CASSFSSPGLAGGKTQYF.

V is TRBV6-9 and J is TRBJ2-3; TRBD2 agrees at 14 bases. Germline CDR1 and CDR2: MNHGY and SVAAGI. V dropped 6 bases and J dropped 4; count of bases not matched to a gene: 18. The length of the CDR3 is 20 residues. The CDR3 reads CASRKNPIGTSGRGSDTQYF. In DNA form, the CDR3 reads TGTGCCAGCAGGAAAAACCCCATCGGGACTAGCGGGAGAGGGTCAGATACGCAGTATTTT.

This chain connects TRBV12-3 or TRBV12-4 to TRBJ2-3; TRBD2 might be the D (6 bases). V was trimmed by 6 bases and J by 3 bases, leaving 13 bases between them. CDR3 length: 14 residues. CDR3 bases: TGTGCCAGCAGCTCGGGAGTGGTGACAGATACGCAGTATTTT. Protein: CASSSGVVTDTQYF.

This clonotype has only a few counts. The chain recombines TRBV19 with TRBJ2-6; D call uncertain. V was clipped by 7 bases and J by 0 bases, with 10 bases between them. The germline V gene encodes CDR1 LNHDA and CDR2 SQIVND (reference sequence). The CDR3 is made up of 15 amino acids. CDR3 in DNA: TGTGCCAGTACTACCGGATACTCTGGGGCCAACGTCCTGACTTTC. It translates to CASTTGYSGANVLTF.

This clonotype was seen only a few times. The chain has TRBV12-3 or TRBV12-4 and TRBJ2-5, with D possibly called TRBD1 or TRBD2 (6 bases each). V lost 4 bases and J 8 bases, leaving 20 bases between the germline ends. This CDR3 is 15 amino acids long. The CDR3 sequence is CASSSNSGAQSTQYF. In nucleotides, the CDR3 is TGTGCCAGCAGTTCCAACTCGGGGGCCCAGAGTACCCAGTACTTC.

This clonotype turned up a few times. The chain combines TRBV5-6 with TRBJ2-2; TRBD1 is a possible D gene (5 bases). This CDR3 region has 14 residues. Trimming cost V 0 bases and J 4 bases, with 7 bases left between them. From germline, CDR1 is SGHDT and CDR2 YYEEEE. The CDR3 reads CASSLAGPTGELFF. CDR3 in DNA: TGTGCCAGCAGCTTGGCAGGGCCCACCGGGGAGCTGTTTTTT.

This chain connects TRBV30 to TRBJ1-2, with D perhaps TRBD1 (5 bases). Germline V gene lookup returns CDR1 GTSNPN and CDR2 SVGIG (reference sequence). This CDR3 has 13 residues. Trimming shortened V by 0 bases and J by 6 bases, and 11 bases separated the two germline ends. The CDR3 loop reads CAWSVPGGHGYTF. CDR3 in DNA: TGTGCCTGGAGTGTACCGGGGGGTCATGGCTACACCTTC.

The chain couples TRBV6-4 to TRBJ2-3; 10 nucleotides line up with TRBD2. CDR3 size: 14 residues. Trimming removed 6 bases from V and 1 base from J; junction bases left unmatched: 1. Germline values: CDR1 MRHNA, CDR2 SNTAGT. CDR3 amino acids: CASRSGRGTDTQYF. The CDR3 coding sequence is TGTGCCAGCAGGAGCGGGAGGGGCACAGATACGCAGTATTTT.

This clonotype appeared a few times. The genes are TRBV6-5 and TRBJ1-2, with TRBD1 as a possible D gene (6 bases). This CDR3 region has 15 residues. V lost 2 bases to trimming and J lost 8 bases, with 18 bases between them. Germline V gene lookup returns CDR1 MNHEY and CDR2 SVGAGI. The CDR3 DNA sequence: TGTGCCAGCAGTTACGCCGGAGGGGGTCCGATCGGCTACACCTTC. Its protein product is CASSYAGGGPIGYTF.

The chain uses TRBV6-5 and TRBJ2-7; 14 bases fit TRBD2. The V gene's germline CDR1 is MNHEY and CDR2 SVGAGI. This CDR3 contains 15 residues. Trimming cost V 6 bases and J 3 bases; bases outside gene matches: 4. The CDR3 DNA sequence: TGTGCCAGCAGCTACGGACTAGCGGGGGGCTACGAGCAGTACTTC. Protein: CASSYGLAGGYEQYF.